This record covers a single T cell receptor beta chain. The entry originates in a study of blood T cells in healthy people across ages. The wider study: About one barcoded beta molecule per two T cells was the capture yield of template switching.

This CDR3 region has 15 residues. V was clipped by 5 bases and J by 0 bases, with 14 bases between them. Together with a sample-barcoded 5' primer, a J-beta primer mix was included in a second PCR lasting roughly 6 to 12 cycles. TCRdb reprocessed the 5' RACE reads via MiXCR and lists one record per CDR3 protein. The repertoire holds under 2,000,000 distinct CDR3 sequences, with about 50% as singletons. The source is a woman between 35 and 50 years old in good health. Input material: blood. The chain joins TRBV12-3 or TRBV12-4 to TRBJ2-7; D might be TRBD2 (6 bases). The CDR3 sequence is CASSPPGTSSYEQYF. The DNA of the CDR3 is TGTGCCAGCAGTCCACCGGGGACTTCCTCCTACGAGCAGTACTTC.